The table lists the clone carrying this TCR beta chain with many counts. The entry originates in a study of T cells in Graves' hyperthyroidism and ophthalmopathy. The wider study: Before any treatment, at initial diagnosis, peripheral blood was collected.

Template material for amplifying TCR beta CDR3 regions consisted of RNA transcripts. First-round RT-PCR of the TCR CDR3 relied on the HTBI primer set. Via MiXCR, TCRdb re-called the multiplex PCR reads, giving one row per CDR3 protein. The sample records fewer than 450,000 distinct CDR3 sequences, over 12% being singletons. V lost 3 bases to trimming and J lost 4 bases; unmatched junction nucleotides: 4. This CDR3 has 15 residues. Germline-derived CDR1 and CDR2 are SGHAT and FQNNGV. Ophthalmopathy patients showed a Clinical Activity Score of at least 3, NOSPECS grade of at least 4 and duration under 3 months. Each diagnosis was grounded in clinical symptoms, serum thyroxine and TRAb, thyroid ultrasound, and orbital computed tomography. Out of 10 ml of fresh peripheral blood came the PBMCs.

The rearrangement uses TRBV11-2 and TRBJ2-3; 10 bases line up with TRBD2. The sequence came from a woman aged 60-75 years with Graves' ophthalmopathy. Specimen: blood. The CDR3, as DNA: TGTGCCAGCAGCTTTAGCGGGAGGTTCGCAGATACGCAGTATTTT. Translating gives CASSFSGRFADTQYF.